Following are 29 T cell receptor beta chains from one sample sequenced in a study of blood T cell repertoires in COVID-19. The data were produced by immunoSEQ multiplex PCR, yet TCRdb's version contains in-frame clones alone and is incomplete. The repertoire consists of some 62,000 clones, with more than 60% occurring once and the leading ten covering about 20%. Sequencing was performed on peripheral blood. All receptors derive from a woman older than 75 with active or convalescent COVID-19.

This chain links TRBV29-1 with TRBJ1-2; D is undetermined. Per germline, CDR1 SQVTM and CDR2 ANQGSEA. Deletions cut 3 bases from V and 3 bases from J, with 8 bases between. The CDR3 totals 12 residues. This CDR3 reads CSVESGYYGYTF. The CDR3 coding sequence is TGCAGCGTTGAGAGCGGTTACTATGGCTACACCTTC.

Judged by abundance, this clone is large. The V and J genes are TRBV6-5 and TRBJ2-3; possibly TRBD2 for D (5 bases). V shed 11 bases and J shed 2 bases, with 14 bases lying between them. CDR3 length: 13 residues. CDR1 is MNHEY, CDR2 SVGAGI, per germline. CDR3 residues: CAVSIGDTDTQYF. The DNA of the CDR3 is TGTGCCGTCAGTATCGGGGACACAGATACGCAGTATTTT.

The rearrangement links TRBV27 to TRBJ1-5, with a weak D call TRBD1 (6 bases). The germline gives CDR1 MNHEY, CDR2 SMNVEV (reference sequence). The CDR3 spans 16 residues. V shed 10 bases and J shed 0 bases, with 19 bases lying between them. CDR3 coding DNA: TGTGCCACCCCCCGACAGGTCCTTTATAGCAATCAGCCCCAGCATTTT. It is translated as CATPRQVLYSNQPQHF.

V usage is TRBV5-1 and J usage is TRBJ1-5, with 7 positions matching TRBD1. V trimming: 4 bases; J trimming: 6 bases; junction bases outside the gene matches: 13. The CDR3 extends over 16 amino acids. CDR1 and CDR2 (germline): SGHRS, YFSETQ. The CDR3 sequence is CASSPGGTAERQPQHF. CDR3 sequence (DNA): TGCGCCAGCAGCCCGGGAGGGACAGCTGAACGTCAGCCCCAGCATTTT. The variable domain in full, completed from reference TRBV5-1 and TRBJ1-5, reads KAGVTQTPRYLIKTRGQQVTLSCSPISGHRSVSWYQQTPGQGLQFLFEYFSETQRNKGNFPGRFSGRQFSNSRSEMNVSTLELGDSALYLCASSPGGTAERQPQHFGDGTRLSIL.

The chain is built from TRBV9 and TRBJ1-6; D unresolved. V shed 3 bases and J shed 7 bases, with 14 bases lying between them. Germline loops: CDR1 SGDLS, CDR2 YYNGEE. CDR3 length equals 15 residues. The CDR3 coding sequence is TGTGCCAGCAGCGCAAGACAAATTAAGAATTCACCCCTCCACTTT. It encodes CASSARQIKNSPLHF.

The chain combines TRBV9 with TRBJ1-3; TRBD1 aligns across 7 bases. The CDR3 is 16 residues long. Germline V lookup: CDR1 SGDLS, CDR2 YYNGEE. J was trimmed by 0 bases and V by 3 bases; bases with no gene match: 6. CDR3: CASSDGQDLSGNTIYF. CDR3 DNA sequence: TGTGCCAGCAGCGACGGACAGGACCTCTCTGGAAACACCATATATTTT.

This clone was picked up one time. The DNA for the CDR3 is TGCGCCAGCAGCGGATCCAGGGCGCGCGGGGCCAACGTCCTGACTTTC. This translates into CASSGSRARGANVLTF. The V and J genes are TRBV5-1 and TRBJ2-6; D possibly corresponds to TRBD1 (5 bases). Germline V gives CDR1 SGHRS, CDR2 YFSETQ. V lost 4 bases to trimming and J lost 4 bases, with 15 bases between them. CDR3 length: 16 residues.

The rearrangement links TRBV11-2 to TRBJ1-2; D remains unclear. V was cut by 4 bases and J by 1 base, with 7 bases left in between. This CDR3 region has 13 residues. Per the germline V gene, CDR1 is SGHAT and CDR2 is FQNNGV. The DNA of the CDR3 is TGTGCCAGCAGCTCTAGATTTAACTATGGCTACACCTTC. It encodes CASSSRFNYGYTF. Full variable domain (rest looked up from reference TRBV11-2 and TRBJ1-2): EAGVAQSPRYKIIEKRQSVAFWCNPISGHATLYWYQQILGQGPKLLIQFQNNGVVDDSQLPKDRFSAERLKGVDSTLKIQPAKLEDSAVYLCASSSRFNYGYTFGSGTRLTVV.

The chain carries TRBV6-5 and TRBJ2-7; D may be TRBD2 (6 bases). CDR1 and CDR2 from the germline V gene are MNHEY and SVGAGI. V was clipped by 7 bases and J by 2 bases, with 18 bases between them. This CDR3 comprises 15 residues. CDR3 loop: CASTPSGGATYEQYF. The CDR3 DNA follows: TGTGCCAGCACCCCATCTGGCGGGGCGACCTACGAGCAGTACTTC.

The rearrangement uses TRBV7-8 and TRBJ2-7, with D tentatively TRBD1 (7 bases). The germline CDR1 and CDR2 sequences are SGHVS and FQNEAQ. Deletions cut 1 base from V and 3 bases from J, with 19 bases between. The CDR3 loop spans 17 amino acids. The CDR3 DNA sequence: TGTGCCAGCAGCTTAGTCGTTTCGGCAGGGGGGTTCTACGAGCAGTACTTC. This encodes CASSLVVSAGGFYEQYF.

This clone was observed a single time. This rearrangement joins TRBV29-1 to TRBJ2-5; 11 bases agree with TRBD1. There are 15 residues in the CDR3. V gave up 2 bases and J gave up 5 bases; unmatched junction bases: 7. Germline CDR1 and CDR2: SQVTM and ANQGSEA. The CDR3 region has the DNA TGCAGCGTTGAACGGGGACAGGGGGGTCCGGAGACCCAGTACTTC. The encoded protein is CSVERGQGGPETQYF.

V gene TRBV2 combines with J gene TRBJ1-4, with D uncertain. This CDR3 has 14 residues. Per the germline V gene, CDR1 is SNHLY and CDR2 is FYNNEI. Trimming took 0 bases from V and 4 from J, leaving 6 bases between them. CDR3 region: CASSEASYNEKLFF. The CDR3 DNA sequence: TGTGCCAGCAGTGAAGCTTCTTATAATGAAAAACTGTTTTTT.

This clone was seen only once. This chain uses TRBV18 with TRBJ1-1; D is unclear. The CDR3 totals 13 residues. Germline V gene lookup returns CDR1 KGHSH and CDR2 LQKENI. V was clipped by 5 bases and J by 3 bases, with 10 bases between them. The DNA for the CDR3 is TGTGCCAGCTCATCCCCAGTGGACACTGAAGCTTTCTTT. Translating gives CASSSPVDTEAFF.

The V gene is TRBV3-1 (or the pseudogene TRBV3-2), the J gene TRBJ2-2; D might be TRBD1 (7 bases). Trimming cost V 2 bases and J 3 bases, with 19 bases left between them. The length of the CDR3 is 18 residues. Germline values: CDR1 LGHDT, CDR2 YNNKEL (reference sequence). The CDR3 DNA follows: TGTGCCAGCAGCCAACGCGCGTGGAGGGGGCCGGACACCGGGGAGCTGTTTTTT. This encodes CASSQRAWRGPDTGELFF.

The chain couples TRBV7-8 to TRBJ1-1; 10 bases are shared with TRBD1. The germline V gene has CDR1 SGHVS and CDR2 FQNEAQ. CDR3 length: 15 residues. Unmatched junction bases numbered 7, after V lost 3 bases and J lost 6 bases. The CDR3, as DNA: TGTGCCAGCAGCTTGCAGACAGGGGGCGTCTCTGAAGCTTTCTTT. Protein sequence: CASSLQTGGVSEAFF.

CDR3 region: CASRRTGRNTEAFF. The CDR3 bases are TGTGCCAGCAGACGGACAGGGAGGAACACTGAAGCTTTCTTT. This chain connects TRBV7-9 to TRBJ1-1; 8 bases line up with TRBD1. Trimming at V came to 6 bases and at J to 1 base, leaving 4 bases not matched to a gene. This CDR3 comprises 14 residues. Per germline, CDR1 SEHNR and CDR2 FQNEAQ (reference sequence).

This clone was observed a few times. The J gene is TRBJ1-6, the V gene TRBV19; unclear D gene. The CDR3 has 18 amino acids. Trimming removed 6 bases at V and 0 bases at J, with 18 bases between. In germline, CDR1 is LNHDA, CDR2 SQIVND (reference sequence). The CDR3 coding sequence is TGTGCCAGTAGAGGGAGAGTTCGTCAGAGCTCCTATAATTCACCCCTCCACTTT. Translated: CASRGRVRQSSYNSPLHF.

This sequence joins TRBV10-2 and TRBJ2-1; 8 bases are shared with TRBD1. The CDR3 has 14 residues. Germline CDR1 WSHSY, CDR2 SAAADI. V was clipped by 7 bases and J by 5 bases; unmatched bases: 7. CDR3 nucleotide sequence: TGCGCCAGCACCGACAGGGGTTCTAACAATGAGCAGTTCTTC. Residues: CASTDRGSNNEQFF.

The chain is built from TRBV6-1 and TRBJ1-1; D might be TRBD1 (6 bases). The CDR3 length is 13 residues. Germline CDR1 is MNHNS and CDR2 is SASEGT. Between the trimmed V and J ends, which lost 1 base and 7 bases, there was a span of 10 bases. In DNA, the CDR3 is TGTGCCAGCAGTGAAGAACAGGGTTTTGAAGCTTTCTTT. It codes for CASSEEQGFEAFF.

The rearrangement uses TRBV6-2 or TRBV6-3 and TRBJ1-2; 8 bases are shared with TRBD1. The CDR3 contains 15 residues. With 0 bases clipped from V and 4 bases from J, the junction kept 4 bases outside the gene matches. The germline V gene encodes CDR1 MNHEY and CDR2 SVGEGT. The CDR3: CASSYSTTGGYGYTF. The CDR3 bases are TGTGCCAGCAGTTACTCGACAACAGGGGGCTATGGCTACACCTTC.

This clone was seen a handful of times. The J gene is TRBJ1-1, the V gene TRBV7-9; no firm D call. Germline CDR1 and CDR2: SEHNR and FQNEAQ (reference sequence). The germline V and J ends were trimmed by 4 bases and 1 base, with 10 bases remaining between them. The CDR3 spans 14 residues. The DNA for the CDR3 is TGTGCCAGCAGCTCGGTCCGCAAGAACACTGAAGCTTTCTTT. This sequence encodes CASSSVRKNTEAFF. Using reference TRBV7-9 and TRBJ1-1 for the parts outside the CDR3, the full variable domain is DTGVSQNPRHKITKRGQNVTFRCDPISEHNRLYWYRQTLGQGPEFLTYFQNEAQLEKSRLLSDRFSAERPKGSFSTLEIQRTEQGDSAMYLCASSSVRKNTEAFFGQGTRLTVV.

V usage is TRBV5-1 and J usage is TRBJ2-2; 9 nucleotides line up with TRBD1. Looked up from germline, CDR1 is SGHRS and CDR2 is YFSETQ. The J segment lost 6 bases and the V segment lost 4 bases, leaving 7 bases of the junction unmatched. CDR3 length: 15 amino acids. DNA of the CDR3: TGCGCCAGCAGCCCTGGGACAGGGCTTGCCGGGGAGCTGTTTTTT. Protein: CASSPGTGLAGELFF.

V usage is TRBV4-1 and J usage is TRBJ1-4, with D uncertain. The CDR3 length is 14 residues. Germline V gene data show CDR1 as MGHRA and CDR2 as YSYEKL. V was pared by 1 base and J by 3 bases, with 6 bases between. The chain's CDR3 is CASSQVGANEKLFF. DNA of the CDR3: TGCGCCAGCAGCCAAGTGGGCGCTAATGAAAAACTGTTTTTT.

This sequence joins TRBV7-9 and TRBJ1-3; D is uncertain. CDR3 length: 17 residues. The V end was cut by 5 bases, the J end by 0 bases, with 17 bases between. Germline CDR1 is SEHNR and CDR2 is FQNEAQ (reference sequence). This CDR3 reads CASSRIVRLSSGNTIYF. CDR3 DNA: TGTGCCAGCAGCCGAATCGTACGACTGAGCTCTGGAAACACCATATATTTT.

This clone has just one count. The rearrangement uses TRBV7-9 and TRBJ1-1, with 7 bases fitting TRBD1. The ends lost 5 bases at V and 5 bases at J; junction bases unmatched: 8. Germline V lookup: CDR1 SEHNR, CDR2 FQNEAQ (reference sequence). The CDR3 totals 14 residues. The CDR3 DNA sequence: TGTGCCAGCAGCCAGAGACAGGGACAGACTGAAGCTTTCTTT. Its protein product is CASSQRQGQTEAFF. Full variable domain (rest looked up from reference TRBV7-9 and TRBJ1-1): DTGVSQNPRHKITKRGQNVTFRCDPISEHNRLYWYRQTLGQGPEFLTYFQNEAQLEKSRLLSDRFSAERPKGSFSTLEIQRTEQGDSAMYLCASSQRQGQTEAFFGQGTRLTVV.

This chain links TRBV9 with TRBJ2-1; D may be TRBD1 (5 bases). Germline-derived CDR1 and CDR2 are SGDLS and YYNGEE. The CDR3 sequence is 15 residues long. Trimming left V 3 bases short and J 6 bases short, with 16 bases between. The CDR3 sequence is CASSADGLRGNEQFF. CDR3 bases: TGTGCCAGCAGCGCCGACGGGTTAAGGGGCAATGAGCAGTTCTTC.

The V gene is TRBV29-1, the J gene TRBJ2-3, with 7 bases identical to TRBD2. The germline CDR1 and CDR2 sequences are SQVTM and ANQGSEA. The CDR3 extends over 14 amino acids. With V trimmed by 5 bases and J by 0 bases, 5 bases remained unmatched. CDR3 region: CSVRAGTSTDTQYF. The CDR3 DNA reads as TGCAGCGTTCGAGCGGGGACCAGCACAGATACGCAGTATTTT.

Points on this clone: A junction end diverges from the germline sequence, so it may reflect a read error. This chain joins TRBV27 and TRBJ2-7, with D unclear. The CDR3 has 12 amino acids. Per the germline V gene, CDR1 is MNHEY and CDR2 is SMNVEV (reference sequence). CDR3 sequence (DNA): TGTGCCAGCAGTTTATCGTTTGCTAGTGATGACTTC. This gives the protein CASSLSFASDDF.

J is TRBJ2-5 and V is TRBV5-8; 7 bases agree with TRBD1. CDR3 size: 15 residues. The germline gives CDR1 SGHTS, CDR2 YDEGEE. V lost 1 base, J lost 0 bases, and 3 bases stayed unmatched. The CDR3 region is CASSLTGQHQETQYF. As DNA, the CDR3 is TGTGCCAGCAGCTTGACGGGACAGCACCAAGAGACCCAGTACTTC.